The 21 T cell receptor beta chains listed next were all sequenced from one sample in a study of blood T cell repertoires in COVID-19. The assay was immunoSEQ multiplex PCR, and TCRdb's table has in-frame clones only and misses some. Of around 86,000 clones in the sample, 80% to 90% were seen once. The sequencing input was peripheral blood. The receptors were sampled from a human donor with acute or convalescent COVID-19. The donor label of this sample is uncertain.

The V and J genes are TRBV24-1 and TRBJ1-3; 8 nucleotides agree with TRBD1. From germline, CDR1 is KGHDR and CDR2 SFDVKD. With 2 bases clipped from V and 4 bases from J, the junction kept 12 bases outside the gene matches. The CDR3 is made up of 18 amino acids. The CDR3 is CATSDSKSGQVSGNTIYF. CDR3 sequence (DNA): TGTGCCACCAGTGATTCGAAGTCGGGACAGGTCTCAGGAAACACCATATATTTT.

The chain combines TRBV11-2 with TRBJ1-6; the D gene is possibly TRBD1 (5 bases). CDR3 size: 17 residues. Trimming removed 4 bases at V and 4 bases at J, with 17 bases between. Germline loops: CDR1 SGHAT, CDR2 FQNNGV. The CDR3: CASSSPPGTGYNSPLHF. The CDR3 nucleotides are TGTGCCAGCAGCTCCCCCCCGGGGACTGGATATAATTCACCCCTCCACTTT.

This clone was picked up a small number of times. The chain links TRBV11-2 to TRBJ2-3; D might be TRBD2 (6 bases). V was shortened by 3 bases and J by 2 bases, with 18 bases between the two germline ends. Germline lookup yields CDR1 SGHAT and CDR2 FQNNGV. CDR3 size: 17 residues. This CDR3 reads CASSFQPGVQITDTQYF. DNA for the CDR3: TGTGCCAGCAGCTTCCAGCCGGGGGTGCAAATCACAGATACGCAGTATTTT.

Only one count was recorded for this clone. The chain couples TRBV6-5 to TRBJ1-1; D is perhaps TRBD1 (6 bases). Germline-derived CDR1 and CDR2 are MNHEY and SVGAGI. V lost 4 bases and J lost 7, with 16 bases in between. This CDR3 has 14 amino acids. DNA for the CDR3: TGTGCCAGCAGTTTACTCGGACAGAAAAATGAAGCTTTCTTT. Its translation: CASSLLGQKNEAFF.

The CDR3: CASSWAGQRSGNTIYF. In DNA form, the CDR3 reads TGCGCCAGCAGCTGGGCCGGACAGCGGTCTGGAAACACCATATATTTT. The J gene is TRBJ1-3, the V gene TRBV5-1, with TRBD1 as a possible D gene (6 bases). The CDR3 is 16 residues long. Germline V gene data show CDR1 as SGHRS and CDR2 as YFSETQ. V was cut by 3 bases and J by 1 base, with 14 bases left in between.

J is TRBJ1-3 and V is TRBV4-2; no reliable D call. The CDR3 extends over 15 amino acids. Germline CDR1 LGHNA, CDR2 YNFKEQ. The V gene lost 0 bases and the J gene lost 0 bases, with 6 bases spanning the gap. The DNA of the CDR3 is TGTGCCAGCAGCCAAGAGGCCAACTCTGGAAACACCATATATTTT. Amino acid sequence: CASSQEANSGNTIYF.

In nucleotides, the CDR3 is TGTGCCAGCAGCGACCAGGGACAGGGGGTTGTCAATGAGCAGTTCTTC. Translated, it gives CASSDQGQGVVNEQFF. The chain recombines TRBV9 with TRBJ2-1, with TRBD1 matching over 11 bases. The CDR3 extends over 16 amino acids. With V trimmed by 3 bases and J by 6 bases, 8 bases remained unmatched. Germline-derived CDR1 and CDR2 are SGDLS and YYNGEE.

The J gene is TRBJ2-5, the V gene TRBV19, with D tentatively TRBD1 (6 bases). This CDR3 spans 12 amino acids. CDR1 is LNHDA, CDR2 SQIVND, per germline (reference sequence). V shed 7 bases and J shed 4 bases, with 10 bases lying between them. The CDR3, as DNA: TGTGCCAGTAAGGGGGTCCCAGAGACCCAGTACTTC. This codes for CASKGVPETQYF.

The gene calls are TRBV5-1 and TRBJ1-6; 7 bases map to TRBD1. The CDR3 loop spans 15 amino acids. V shed 2 bases and J 7 bases; nucleotides not matched to a gene: 6. Germline CDR1 is SGHRS and CDR2 is YFSETQ. The CDR3 is CASSLLTGRNSPLHF. CDR3 nucleotides: TGCGCCAGCAGCTTATTGACAGGGAGGAATTCACCCCTCCACTTT.

V is TRBV15 and J is TRBJ2-1; D not resolved. V was cut by 0 bases and J by 5 bases, with 11 bases left in between. The CDR3 extends over 15 amino acids. CDR1 LNHNV and CDR2 YYDKDF come from the germline V gene (reference sequence). The CDR3 region is CATSRDRGSHNEQFF. As DNA, the CDR3 is TGTGCCACCAGCAGAGATCGCGGCAGCCACAATGAGCAGTTCTTC.

The rearrangement joins TRBV11-2 to TRBJ1-3, with D tentatively TRBD1 (5 bases). CDR3 size: 14 residues. Trimming took off 1 base at V and 6 bases at J, with 10 bases between the two ends. Germline CDR1 SGHAT, CDR2 FQNNGV. DNA for the CDR3: TGTGCCAGCAGCTTAGGGCAGGGTCTAAACACCATATATTTT. Amino acid sequence: CASSLGQGLNTIYF.

J is TRBJ2-1 and V is TRBV19; 7 bases line up with TRBD2. The V gene's germline CDR1 is LNHDA and CDR2 SQIVND (reference sequence). The CDR3 is made up of 18 amino acids. The trim removed 4 bases at V and 2 bases at J, leaving 14 bases unmatched. CDR3 nucleotide sequence: TGTGCCAGTAGTACCAATCTTTTTAGCGGGCTAACCTACAATGAGCAGTTCTTC. Its translation is CASSTNLFSGLTYNEQFF. Based on the CDR3 plus reference TRBV19 and TRBJ2-1, the full variable domain is DGGITQSPKYLFRKEGQNVTLSCEQNLNHDAMYWYRQDPGQGLRLIYYSQIVNDFQKGDIAEGYSVSREKKESFPLTVTSAQKNPTAFYLCASSTNLFSGLTYNEQFFGPGTRLTVL.

This clone was detected a few times. This chain connects TRBV2 to TRBJ2-2; 11 bases align to TRBD1. Germline lookup yields CDR1 SNHLY and CDR2 FYNNEI. After removal of 7 bases from V and 4 bases from J, the junction contained 5 bases not matched to a gene. The CDR3 runs 15 residues. CDR3 nucleotide sequence: TGTGCCAGCACGCGGACAGGGGGCGGCACCGGGGAGCTGTTTTTT. This codes for CASTRTGGGTGELFF.

The genes are TRBV27 and TRBJ1-6; 7 bases are shared with TRBD1. CDR1 MNHEY and CDR2 SMNVEV come from the germline V gene (reference sequence). The CDR3 has 13 residues. J was trimmed by 8 bases and V by 4 bases; bases with no gene match: 2. The CDR3 region is CASSWDRYSPLHF. DNA for the CDR3: TGTGCCAGCAGTTGGGACAGATATTCACCCCTCCACTTT.

This chain joins TRBV2 and TRBJ1-5, with 8 bases fitting TRBD1. The CDR3 has 14 amino acids. V trimming: 6 bases; J trimming: 2 bases; junction bases outside the gene matches: 3. CDR1 SNHLY and CDR2 FYNNEI come from the germline V gene. CDR3 region: CASSPGQGNQPQHF. DNA of the CDR3: TGTGCCAGCAGCCCGGGACAGGGCAATCAGCCCCAGCATTTT.

This clone was recorded only once. V is TRBV28 and J is TRBJ2-1, with D maybe TRBD1 (6 bases). The CDR3 is made up of 13 amino acids. The V gene's germline CDR1 is MDHEN and CDR2 SYDVKM. Trimming left V 10 bases short and J 3 bases short, with 13 bases between. The CDR3 region is CAMGRGHYNEQFF. The CDR3 DNA reads as TGTGCCATGGGAAGGGGACACTACAATGAGCAGTTCTTC.

This chain connects TRBV6-6 to TRBJ1-5, with 8 positions matching TRBD1. J gave up 7 bases and V 6 bases, and 8 bases lay outside the gene matches. The CDR3 runs 14 residues. CDR1 is MNHNY, CDR2 SVGAGI, per germline (reference sequence). CDR3 DNA: TGTGCCAGCAGCCCGACAGGGGTAAACCAGCCCCAGCATTTT. Amino acids: CASSPTGVNQPQHF.

This clone was counted once. The J gene is TRBJ2-5, the V gene TRBV19; D is undetermined. The germline V gene encodes CDR1 LNHDA and CDR2 SQIVND (reference sequence). Trimming removed 4 bases from V and 4 bases from J, with 13 bases in between. The CDR3 runs to 14 residues. CDR3 in DNA: TGTGCCAGTAGTAGGGCTCAATCCTCAGAGACCCAGTACTTC. It translates to CASSRAQSSETQYF.

The chain uses TRBV10-3 and TRBJ1-6; 8 bases are shared with TRBD1. Germline V gene sequence: CDR1 ENHRY, CDR2 SYGVKD. After removal of 6 bases from V and 8 bases from J, the junction contained 6 bases not matched to a gene. There are 14 residues in the CDR3. The CDR3 region is CAIRPGGMDSPLHF. CDR3 DNA: TGTGCCATCAGGCCAGGGGGCATGGATTCACCCCTCCACTTT.

V and J are TRBV5-1 and TRBJ2-1; D may be TRBD2 (6 bases). CDR1 and CDR2 from the germline V gene are SGHRS and YFSETQ. The V and J ends lost 4 bases and 9 bases respectively, with 11 bases between them. There are 12 residues in the CDR3. This CDR3 is CASSRGSGEQFF. CDR3 coding DNA: TGCGCCAGCAGCCGGGGGAGCGGTGAGCAGTTCTTC. Full variable domain (rest looked up from reference TRBV5-1 and TRBJ2-1): KAGVTQTPRYLIKTRGQQVTLSCSPISGHRSVSWYQQTPGQGLQFLFEYFSETQRNKGNFPGRFSGRQFSNSRSEMNVSTLELGDSALYLCASSRGSGEQFFGPGTRLTVL.

V and J are TRBV20-1 and TRBJ2-5; D perhaps matches TRBD2 (5 bases). The CDR3 is 11 amino acids. V was trimmed by 8 bases and J by 5 bases, leaving 12 bases between them. CDR1 and CDR2 from the germline V gene are DFQATT and SNEGSKA (reference sequence). In DNA, the CDR3 is TGCAGTACAGCTAGGGAGGAGACCCAGTACTTC. This translates into CSTAREETQYF.